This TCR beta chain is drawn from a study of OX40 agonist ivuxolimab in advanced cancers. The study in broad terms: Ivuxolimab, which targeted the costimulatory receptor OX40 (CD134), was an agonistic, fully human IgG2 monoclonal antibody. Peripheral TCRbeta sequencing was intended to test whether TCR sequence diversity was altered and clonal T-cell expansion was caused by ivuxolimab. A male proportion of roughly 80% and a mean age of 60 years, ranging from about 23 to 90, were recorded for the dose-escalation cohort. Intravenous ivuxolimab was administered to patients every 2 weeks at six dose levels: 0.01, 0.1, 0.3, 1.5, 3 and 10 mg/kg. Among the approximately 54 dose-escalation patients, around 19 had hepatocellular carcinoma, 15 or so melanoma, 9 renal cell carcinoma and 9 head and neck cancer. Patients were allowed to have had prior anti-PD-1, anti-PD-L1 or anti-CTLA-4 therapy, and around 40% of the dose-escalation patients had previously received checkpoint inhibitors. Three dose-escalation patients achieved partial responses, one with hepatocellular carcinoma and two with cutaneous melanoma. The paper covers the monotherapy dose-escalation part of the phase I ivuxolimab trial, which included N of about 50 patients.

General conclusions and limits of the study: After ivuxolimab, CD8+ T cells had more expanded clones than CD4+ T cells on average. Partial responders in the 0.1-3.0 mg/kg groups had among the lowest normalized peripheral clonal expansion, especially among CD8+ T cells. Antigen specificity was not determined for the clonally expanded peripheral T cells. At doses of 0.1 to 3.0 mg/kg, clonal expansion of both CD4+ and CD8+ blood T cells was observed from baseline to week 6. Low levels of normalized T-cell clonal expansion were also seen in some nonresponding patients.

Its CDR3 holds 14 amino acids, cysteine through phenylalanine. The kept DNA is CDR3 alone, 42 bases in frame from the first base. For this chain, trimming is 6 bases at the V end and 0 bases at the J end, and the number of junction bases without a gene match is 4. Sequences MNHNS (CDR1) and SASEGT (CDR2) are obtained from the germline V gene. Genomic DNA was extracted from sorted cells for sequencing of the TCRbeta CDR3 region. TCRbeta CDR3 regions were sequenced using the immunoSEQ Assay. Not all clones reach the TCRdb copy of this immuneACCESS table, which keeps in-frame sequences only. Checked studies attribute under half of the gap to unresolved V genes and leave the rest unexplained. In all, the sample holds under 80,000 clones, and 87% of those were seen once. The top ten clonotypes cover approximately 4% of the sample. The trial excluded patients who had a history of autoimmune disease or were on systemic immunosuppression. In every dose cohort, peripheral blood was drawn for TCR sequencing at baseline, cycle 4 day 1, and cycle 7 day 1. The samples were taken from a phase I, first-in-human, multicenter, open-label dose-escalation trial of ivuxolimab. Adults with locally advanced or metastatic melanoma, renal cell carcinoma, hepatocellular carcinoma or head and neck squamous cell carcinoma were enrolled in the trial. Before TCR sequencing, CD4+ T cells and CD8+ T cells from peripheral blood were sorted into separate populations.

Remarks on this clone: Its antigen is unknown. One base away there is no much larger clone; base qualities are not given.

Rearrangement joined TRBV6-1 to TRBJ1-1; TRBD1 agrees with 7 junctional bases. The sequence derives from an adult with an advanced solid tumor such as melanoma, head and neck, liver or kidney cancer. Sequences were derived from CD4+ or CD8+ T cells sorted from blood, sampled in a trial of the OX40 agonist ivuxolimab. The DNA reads TGTGCCAGCAGGCCACAGGGGATGAACACTGAAGCTTTCTTT. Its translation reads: CASRPQGMNTEAFF.